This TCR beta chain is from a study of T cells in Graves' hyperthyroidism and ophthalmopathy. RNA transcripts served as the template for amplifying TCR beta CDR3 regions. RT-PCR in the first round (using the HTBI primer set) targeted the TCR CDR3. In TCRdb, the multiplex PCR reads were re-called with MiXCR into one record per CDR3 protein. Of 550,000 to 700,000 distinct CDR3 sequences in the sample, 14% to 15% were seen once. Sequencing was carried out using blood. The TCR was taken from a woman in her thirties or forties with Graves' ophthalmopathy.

DNA for the CDR3: TGTGCCAGCAGGAAAACCACAGGTAGCGGGATGGAGACCCAGTACTTC. It is translated as CASRKTTGSGMETQYF. The rearrangement uses TRBV6-2 or TRBV6-3 and TRBJ2-5; 8 positions agree with TRBD2. This CDR3 has 16 residues. The germline CDR1 and CDR2 sequences are MNHEY and SVGEGT. V gave up 6 bases and J gave up 5 bases; unmatched junction bases: 14.